This T cell receptor (beta chain) was retrieved from a study of spatial heterogeneity in lung cancer. Each CDR3 protein gets one entry after TCRdb re-called the 5' RACE reads with MiXCR. This repertoire shows 2,300 or so distinct CDR3 sequences, approximately 20% found once; its top ten account for more than 8%. Germline-derived CDR1 and CDR2 are SGHAT and FQNNGV. The CDR3 covers 15 residues. V was cut by 4 bases and J by 9 bases, with 16 bases left in between. Time point indicated: sample taken at primary tumor resection. By share of the sample, this clonotype is medium-sized (0.01 to 0.1%). Its cognate antigen is unknown. General study results and limits: Tracking of tumor mutation counts was seen in expanded intratumoral alpha and beta TCR counts.

The chain employs TRBV11-2 and TRBJ1-6; D is ambiguous. This material consisted of lung tumor tissue, taken at surgery. The source is a male donor with early-stage non-small cell lung cancer. In DNA form, the CDR3 reads TGTGCCAGCAGCTATCTGTGGCAGGAAGGTTCACCCCTCCACTTT. It yields the protein CASSYLWQEGSPLHF.